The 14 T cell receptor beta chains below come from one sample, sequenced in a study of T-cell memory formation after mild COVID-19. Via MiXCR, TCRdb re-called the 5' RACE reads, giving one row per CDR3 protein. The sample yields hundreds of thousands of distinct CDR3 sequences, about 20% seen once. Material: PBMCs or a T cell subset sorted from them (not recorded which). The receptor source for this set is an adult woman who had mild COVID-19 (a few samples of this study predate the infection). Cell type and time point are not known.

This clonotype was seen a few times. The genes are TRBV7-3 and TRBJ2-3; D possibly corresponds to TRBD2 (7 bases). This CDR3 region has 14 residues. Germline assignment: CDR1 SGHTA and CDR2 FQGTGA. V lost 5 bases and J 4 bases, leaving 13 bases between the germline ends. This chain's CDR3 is CASSPWGGADTQYF. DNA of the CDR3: TGTGCCAGCAGCCCGTGGGGGGGCGCAGATACGCAGTATTTT.

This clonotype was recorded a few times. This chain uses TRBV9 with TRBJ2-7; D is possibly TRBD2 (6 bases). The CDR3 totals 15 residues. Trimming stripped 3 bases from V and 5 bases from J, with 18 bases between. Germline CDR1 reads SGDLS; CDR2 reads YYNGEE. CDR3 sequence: CASSAPAASVDEQYF. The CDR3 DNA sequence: TGTGCCAGCAGCGCCCCCGCGGCTAGCGTTGACGAGCAGTACTTC.

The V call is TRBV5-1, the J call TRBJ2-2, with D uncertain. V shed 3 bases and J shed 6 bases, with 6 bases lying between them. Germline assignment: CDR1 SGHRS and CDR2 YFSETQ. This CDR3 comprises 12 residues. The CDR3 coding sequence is TGCGCCAGCAGCTCCATGGCCGGGGAGCTGTTTTTT. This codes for CASSSMAGELFF.

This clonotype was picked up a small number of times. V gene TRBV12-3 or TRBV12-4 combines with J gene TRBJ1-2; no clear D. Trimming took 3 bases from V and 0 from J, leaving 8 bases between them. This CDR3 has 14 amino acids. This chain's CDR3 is CASSFLTSNYGYTF. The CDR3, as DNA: TGTGCCAGCAGTTTTCTAACATCTAACTATGGCTACACCTTC.

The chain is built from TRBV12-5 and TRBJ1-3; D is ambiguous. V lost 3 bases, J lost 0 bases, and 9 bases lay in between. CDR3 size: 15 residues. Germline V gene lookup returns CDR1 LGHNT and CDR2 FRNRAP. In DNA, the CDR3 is TGTGCTAGTGGTTTTCTCCCGAGCTCTGGAAACACCATATATTTT. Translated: CASGFLPSSGNTIYF.

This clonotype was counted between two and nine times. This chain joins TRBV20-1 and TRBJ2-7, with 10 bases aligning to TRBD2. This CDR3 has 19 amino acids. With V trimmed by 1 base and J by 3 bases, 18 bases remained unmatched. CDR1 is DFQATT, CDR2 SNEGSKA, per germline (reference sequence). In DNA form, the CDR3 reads TGCAGTGCTAGAGGAGCGACTATACAGGGAGCGGGAGGGAACTACGAGCAGTACTTC. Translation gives CSARGATIQGAGGNYEQYF.

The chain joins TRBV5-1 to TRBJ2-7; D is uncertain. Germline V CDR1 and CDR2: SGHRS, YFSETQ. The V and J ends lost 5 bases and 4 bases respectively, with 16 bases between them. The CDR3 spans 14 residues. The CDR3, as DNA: TGCGCCAGCAGTGAACAGTCCCCTGTGTACGAGCAGTACTTC. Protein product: CASSEQSPVYEQYF.

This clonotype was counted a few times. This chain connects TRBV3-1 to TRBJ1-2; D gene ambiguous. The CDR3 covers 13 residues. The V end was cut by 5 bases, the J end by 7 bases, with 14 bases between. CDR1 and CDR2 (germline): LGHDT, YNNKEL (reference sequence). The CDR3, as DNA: TGTGCCAGCAGCTTAGAAACGGTCATTGGCTACACCTTC. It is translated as CASSLETVIGYTF.

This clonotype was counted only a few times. CDR3 residues: CAISPSGGAGDTQYF. For the CDR3, the DNA is TGTGCCATCAGTCCTAGCGGGGGGGCAGGAGATACGCAGTATTTT. This sequence joins TRBV10-3 and TRBJ2-3; the match to TRBD2 covers 12 bases. Germline trimming cut 5 bases from V and 5 bases from J; bases unmatched to any gene: 5. This CDR3 region has 15 residues. The germline CDR1 and CDR2 sequences are ENHRY and SYGVKD.

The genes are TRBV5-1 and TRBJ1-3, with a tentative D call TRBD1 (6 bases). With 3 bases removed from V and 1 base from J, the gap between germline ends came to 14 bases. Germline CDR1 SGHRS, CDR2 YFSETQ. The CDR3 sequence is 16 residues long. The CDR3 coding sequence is TGCGCCAGCAGCTGGGATAGGACAGTATCTGGAAACACCATATATTTT. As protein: CASSWDRTVSGNTIYF.

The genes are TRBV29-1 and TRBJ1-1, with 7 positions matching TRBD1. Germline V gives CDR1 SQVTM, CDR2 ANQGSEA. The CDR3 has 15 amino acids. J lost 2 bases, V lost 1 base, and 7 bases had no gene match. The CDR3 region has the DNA TGCAGCGTTGAAGGAGGAGGGGGCTTTAACACTGAAGCTTTCTTT. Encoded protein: CSVEGGGGFNTEAFF.

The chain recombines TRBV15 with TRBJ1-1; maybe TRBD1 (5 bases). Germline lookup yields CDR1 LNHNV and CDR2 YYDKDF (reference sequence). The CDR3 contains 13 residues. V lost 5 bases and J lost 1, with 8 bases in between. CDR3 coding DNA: TGTGCCACCAGCCTACAGGAGAACACTGAAGCTTTCTTT. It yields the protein CATSLQENTEAFF. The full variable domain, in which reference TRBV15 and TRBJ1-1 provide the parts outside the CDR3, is DAMVIQNPRYQVTQFGKPVTLSCSQTLNHNVMYWYQQKSSQAPKLLFHYYDKDFNNEADTPDNFQSRRPNTSFCFLDIRSPGLGDTAMYLCATSLQENTEAFFGQGTRLTVV.

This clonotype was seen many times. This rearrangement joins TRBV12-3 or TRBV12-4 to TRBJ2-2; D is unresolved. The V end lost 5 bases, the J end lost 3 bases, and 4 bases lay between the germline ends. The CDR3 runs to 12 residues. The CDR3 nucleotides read TGTGCCAGCAGTCACTACACCGGGGAGCTGTTTTTT. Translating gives CASSHYTGELFF.

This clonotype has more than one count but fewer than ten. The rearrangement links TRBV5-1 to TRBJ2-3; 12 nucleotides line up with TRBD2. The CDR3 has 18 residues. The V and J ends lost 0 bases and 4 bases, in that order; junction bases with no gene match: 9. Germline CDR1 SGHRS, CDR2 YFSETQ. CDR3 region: CASSLGLAGGPAADTQYF. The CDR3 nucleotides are TGCGCCAGCAGCTTGGGGCTAGCGGGGGGGCCCGCCGCAGATACGCAGTATTTT. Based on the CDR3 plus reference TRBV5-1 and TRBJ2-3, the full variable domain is KAGVTQTPRYLIKTRGQQVTLSCSPISGHRSVSWYQQTPGQGLQFLFEYFSETQRNKGNFPGRFSGRQFSNSRSEMNVSTLELGDSALYLCASSLGLAGGPAADTQYFGPGTRLTVL.